Shown below are 6 T cell receptor beta chains from a single sample sequenced in a study of blood T cells in healthy people across ages. A J-beta primer mix and a sample-barcoded 5' primer were used in a second PCR of roughly 7 to 12 cycles. One entry per CDR3 protein results from TCRdb running MiXCR on the 5' RACE reads. The repertoire has 1,800,000 or so distinct CDR3 sequences, 35% to 50% of them found once; the top ten carry 23%. Sequencing used blood. All receptors come from a human donor in good health.

The chain couples TRBV7-9 to TRBJ2-4; 7 nucleotides agree with TRBD1. The J call may be mistaken, given a closer DNA end match to TRBJ2-7. Per the germline V gene, CDR1 is SEHNR and CDR2 is FQNEAQ (reference sequence). This CDR3 has 13 residues. The DNA for the CDR3 is TGTGCCAGCAGAAACAACAGGGGAAACGAGCAGTACTTC. It codes for CASRNNRGNEQYF.

For this clonotype: A junction end diverges from the germline sequence, so it may reflect a read error. The rearrangement uses TRBV11-2 and TRBJ2-5; D gene ambiguous. CDR1 is SGHAT, CDR2 FQNNGV, per germline. This CDR3 is 13 amino acids long. The CDR3: CASGFERLGTQYF. The CDR3 coding sequence is TGTGCCAGCGGCTTTGAGAGATTGGGAACCCAGTACTTC.

Comment on this clonotype: One junction end disagrees with the germline gene, perhaps due to a read error. The chain links TRBV19 to TRBJ1-5, with D unresolved. The CDR3 contains 17 residues. CDR1 and CDR2 from the germline V gene are LNHDA and SQIVND (reference sequence). DNA for the CDR3: TGTGCCAGTATGTCTCGTTTTAGGTCCCTACGGAGCCAGCCCCGGCATTTT. Residues: CASMSRFRSLRSQPRHF.

The genes are TRBV6-6 and TRBJ1-1, with 9 bases matching TRBD1. The CDR3 loop spans 13 amino acids. Looked up from germline, CDR1 is MNHNY and CDR2 is SVGAGI (reference sequence). J was trimmed by 4 bases and V by 11 bases; bases with no gene match: 8. CDR3 loop: CAGAGQGRTEAFF. The CDR3 DNA reads as TGTGCCGGGGCGGGACAGGGCCGCACTGAAGCTTTCTTT.

The rearrangement uses TRBV7-2 and TRBJ2-3; D not certain. The ends were cut back, 7 bases at V and 0 bases at J, with 20 bases in the middle. The CDR3 runs 17 residues. The germline V gene has CDR1 SGHTA and CDR2 FQGNSA. CDR3 protein: CASKQTYGVGSTDTQYF. The CDR3 DNA reads TGTGCCAGCAAACAAACCTACGGTGTCGGAAGCACAGATACGCAGTATTTT.

This clonotype was picked up one time. V and J are TRBV24-1 and TRBJ1-5; a weak D match, TRBD1 (5 bases). The ends were cut back, 7 bases at V and 3 bases at J, with 12 bases in the middle. This CDR3 is built from 14 residues. Germline values: CDR1 KGHDR, CDR2 SFDVKD. The CDR3 coding sequence is TGTGCCACCAGCGGGGCTGTTTTCAATCAGCCCCAGCATTTT. This encodes CATSGAVFNQPQHF.